One and the same sample provided the 9 T cell receptor beta chains below, sequenced in a study of OX40 agonist ivuxolimab in advanced cancers. Sequencing was performed with immunoSEQ multiplex PCR; in TCRdb, only in-frame clones are kept and a portion is missing. This table has around 56,000 clones, about nine tenths appearing once. Sequencing was performed on CD4+ or CD8+ T cells sorted from blood, taken in a trial of the OX40 agonist ivuxolimab. The receptors were sampled from an adult with an advanced solid tumor such as melanoma, head and neck, liver or kidney cancer.

CDR3 protein: CASSSHPSGANVLTF. DNA of the CDR3: TGTGCCAGCAGCTCCCACCCCTCTGGGGCCAACGTCCTGACTTTC. The chain carries TRBV5-6 and TRBJ2-6; the D is unclear. The CDR3 is 15 amino acids. The ends were cut back, 3 bases at V and 0 bases at J, with 7 bases in the middle. Germline CDR1 SGHDT, CDR2 YYEEEE.

The rearrangement joins TRBV7-8 to TRBJ1-5; 8 nucleotides line up with TRBD1. Germline CDR1 is SGHVS and CDR2 is FQNEAQ. V gave up 3 bases and J gave up 4 bases; unmatched junction bases: 5. The CDR3 runs 15 residues. Here the CDR3 DNA reads TGTGCCAGCAGCTTGTCGCGACAGGGGAATCAGCCCCAGCATTTT. It encodes CASSLSRQGNQPQHF.

The chain links TRBV4-3 to TRBJ2-7; 11 bases line up with TRBD2. The CDR3 is 14 amino acids. V dropped 6 bases and J dropped 3; count of bases not matched to a gene: 4. Germline V gives CDR1 LGHNA, CDR2 YSLEER. CDR3 residues: CASSIGTSGYEQYF. The DNA for the CDR3 is TGCGCCAGCAGTATCGGGACTAGCGGCTACGAGCAGTACTTC.

The V gene is TRBV4-1, the J gene TRBJ2-3; D ambiguous. Germline CDR1 is MGHRA and CDR2 is YSYEKL. The CDR3 extends over 18 amino acids. Trimming cost V 3 bases and J 1 base, with 20 bases left between them. The CDR3 region is CASSQKKGMESGTDTQYF. The DNA of the CDR3 is TGCGCCAGCAGCCAGAAAAAAGGGATGGAAAGTGGCACAGATACGCAGTATTTT.

This clone has only one observation. The chain links TRBV13 to TRBJ2-6; D uncertain. Germline V gene sequence: CDR1 PRHDT, CDR2 FYEKMQ (reference sequence). The germline V and J ends were trimmed by 5 bases and 0 bases, with 8 bases remaining between them. CDR3 length: 15 residues. CDR3 amino acids: CASSRDPSGANVLTF. The CDR3 DNA follows: TGTGCCAGCAGCCGCGACCCCTCTGGGGCCAACGTCCTGACTTTC.

The chain links TRBV27 to TRBJ2-1; 11 bases line up with TRBD2. Germline loops: CDR1 MNHEY, CDR2 SMNVEV (reference sequence). V lost 8 bases and J lost 6; bases outside the gene matches: 6. The CDR3 has 14 residues. This CDR3 is CASLRLAGPNEQFF. DNA for the CDR3: TGTGCCAGCCTTCGACTAGCGGGGCCCAATGAGCAGTTCTTC.

The genes are TRBV28 and TRBJ2-1, with 10 bases that match TRBD2. CDR1 is MDHEN and CDR2 is SYDVKM in the germline V gene. The trim removed 6 bases at V and 7 bases at J, leaving 9 bases unmatched. The CDR3 sequence is 15 residues long. The CDR3 DNA follows: TGTGCCAGCAGCCAACCGGGACTAGCGACGAATGAGCAGTTCTTC. Its translation: CASSQPGLATNEQFF.

The V call is TRBV4-2, the J call TRBJ2-2; D is undetermined. The ends were cut back, 7 bases at V and 7 bases at J, with 19 bases in the middle. Germline assignment: CDR1 LGHNA and CDR2 YNFKEQ. The length of the CDR3 is 15 residues. As DNA, the CDR3 is TGTGCCAGCACTCCCAATCATGCTGGGATCGGGGAGCTGTTTTTT. Protein sequence: CASTPNHAGIGELFF.

Relative to its sample, this clone is medium-sized. In nucleotides, the CDR3 is TGTGCCAGCAGCGTCAGACCGATTTACAATGAGCAGTTCTTC. Its protein product is CASSVRPIYNEQFF. The chain couples TRBV9 to TRBJ2-1; D gene ambiguous. V lost 2 bases and J 4 bases, leaving 10 bases between the germline ends. The CDR3 runs 14 residues. Germline V gene data show CDR1 as SGDLS and CDR2 as YYNGEE. The full variable domain, completed using reference TRBV9 and TRBJ2-1, is DSGVTQTPKHLITATGQRVTLRCSPRSGDLSVYWYQQSLDQGLQFLIQYYNGEERAKGNILERFSAQQFPDLHSELNLSSLELGDSALYFCASSVRPIYNEQFFGPGTRLTVL.